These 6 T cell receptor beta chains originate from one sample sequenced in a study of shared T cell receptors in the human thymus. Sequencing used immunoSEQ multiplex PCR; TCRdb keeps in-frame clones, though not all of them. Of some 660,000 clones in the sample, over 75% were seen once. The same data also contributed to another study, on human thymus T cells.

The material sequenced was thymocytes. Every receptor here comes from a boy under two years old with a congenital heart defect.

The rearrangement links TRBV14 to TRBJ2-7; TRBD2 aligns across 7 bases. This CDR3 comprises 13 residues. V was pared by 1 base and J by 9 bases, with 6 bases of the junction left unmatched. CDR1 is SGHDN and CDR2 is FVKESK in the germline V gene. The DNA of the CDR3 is TGTGCCAGCAGCCAAGGGCCTGGGGGGGTGCAGTACTTC. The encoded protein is CASSQGPGGVQYF.

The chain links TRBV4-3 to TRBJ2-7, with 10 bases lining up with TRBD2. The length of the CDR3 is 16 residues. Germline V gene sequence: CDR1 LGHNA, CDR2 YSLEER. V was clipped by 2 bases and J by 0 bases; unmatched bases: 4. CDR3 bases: TGCGCCAGCAGCCAAACAGCTAGCGGGAGCTCCTACGAGCAGTACTTC. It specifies CASSQTASGSSYEQYF.

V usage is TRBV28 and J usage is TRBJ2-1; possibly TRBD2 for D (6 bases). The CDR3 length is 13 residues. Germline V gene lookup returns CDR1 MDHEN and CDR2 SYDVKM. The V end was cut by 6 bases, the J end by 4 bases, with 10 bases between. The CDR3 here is CASSPRGYNEQFF. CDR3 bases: TGTGCCAGCAGCCCACGGGGGTACAATGAGCAGTTCTTC.

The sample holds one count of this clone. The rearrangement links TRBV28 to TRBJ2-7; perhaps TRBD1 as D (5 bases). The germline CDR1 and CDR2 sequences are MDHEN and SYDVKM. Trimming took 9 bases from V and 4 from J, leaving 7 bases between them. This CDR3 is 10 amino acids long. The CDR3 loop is CASQGYEQYF. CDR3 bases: TGTGCCAGTCAGGGATACGAGCAGTACTTC.

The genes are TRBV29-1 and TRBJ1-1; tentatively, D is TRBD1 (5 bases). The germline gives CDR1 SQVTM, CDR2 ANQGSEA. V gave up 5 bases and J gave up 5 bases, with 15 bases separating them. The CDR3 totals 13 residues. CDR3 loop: CSVQKTPGTEAFF. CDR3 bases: TGCAGCGTTCAAAAGACTCCAGGGACTGAAGCTTTCTTT.

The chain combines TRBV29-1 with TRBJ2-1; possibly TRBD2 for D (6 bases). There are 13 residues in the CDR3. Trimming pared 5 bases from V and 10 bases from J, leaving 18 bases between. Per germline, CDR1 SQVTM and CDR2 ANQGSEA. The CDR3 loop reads CSVLILRGPEQFF. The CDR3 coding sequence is TGCAGCGTTCTCATTCTGCGGGGTCCGGAGCAGTTCTTC.